Given below is one TCR beta chain in context. The antigen remains undetermined. The sample comes from a study of cytomegalovirus exposure and HLA in healthy donors. Overall study results and limits: Confirmation was obtained in vitro that a few CMV-associated chains are specific for CMV antigens.

The V segment lost 0 bases and the J segment 6 bases; nucleotides outside the gene matches: 15. The CDR3 totals 19 residues. Germline CDR1 and CDR2: MRHNA and SNTAGT. The primer mix had 60 Vbeta and 13 Jbeta primers. The repertoire was sequenced with immunoSEQ multiplex PCR; TCRdb's copy has only in-frame clones and lacks some. The sample has 60,000 to 90,000 clones, and its top ten clones hold 5%. Sequences were obtained from PBMCs. The receptor comes from a woman in her thirties or forties in good health and CMV-seropositive. This sequence joins TRBV6-4 and TRBJ2-7; TRBD2 agrees at 12 bases. This CDR3 is CASSDSGASGRASVSEQYF. The CDR3, as DNA: TGTGCCAGCAGTGACTCTGGGGCTAGCGGGAGGGCCTCAGTATCCGAGCAGTACTTC.